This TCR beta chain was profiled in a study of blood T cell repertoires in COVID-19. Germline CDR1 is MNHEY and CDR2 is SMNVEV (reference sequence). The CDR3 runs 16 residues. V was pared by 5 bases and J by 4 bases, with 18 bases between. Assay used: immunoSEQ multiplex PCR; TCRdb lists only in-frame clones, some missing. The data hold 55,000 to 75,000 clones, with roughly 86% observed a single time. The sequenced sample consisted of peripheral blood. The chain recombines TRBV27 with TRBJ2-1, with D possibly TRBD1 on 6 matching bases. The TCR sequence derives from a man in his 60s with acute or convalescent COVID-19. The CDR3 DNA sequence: TGTGCCAGCAGTGCCATCGACAGGTATCAATACAATGAGCAGTTCTTC. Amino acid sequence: CASSAIDRYQYNEQFF.